This TCR beta chain was identified in a study of T cell changes during pregnancy in multiple sclerosis. V lost 0 bases to trimming and J lost 8 bases; unmatched junction nucleotides: 8. Germline CDR1 MNHNY, CDR2 SVGAGI (reference sequence). The CDR3 loop spans 16 amino acids. The data were produced by immunoSEQ multiplex PCR, yet TCRdb's version contains in-frame clones alone and is incomplete. The table includes 65,000 or so clones, around 90% detected once. The chain combines TRBV6-6 with TRBJ1-2; 11 nucleotides agree with TRBD1. This material consisted of peripheral blood, taken in the second trimester of pregnancy. The origin of this receptor is a female donor in good health, enrolled as a control in a pregnancy study. CDR3 sequence: CASSYSRGQGAGGYTF. The CDR3 DNA sequence: TGTGCCAGCAGTTACTCGAGAGGACAGGGGGCTGGCGGCTACACCTTC.